These T cell receptor beta chains were read from a single sample in a study of blood T cell repertoires in COVID-19. The data were produced by immunoSEQ multiplex PCR, yet TCRdb's version contains in-frame clones alone and is incomplete. The sample consists of some 280,000 clones, approximately 91% of them appearing once. The sample taken for sequencing was peripheral blood. The receptors come from a woman in her sixties or seventies with acute or convalescent COVID-19. The CDR3 runs from the conserved cysteine through the conserved F or W. A D gene is named only where the DNA matches it firmly. A clone size is listed for some rows: how often the clone was seen (once, few, many), or a class if it is expanded.

d_call j_call v_call clone_size cdr3_aa cdr3_nt
TRBD1 TRBJ1-2 TRBV27 - CASSSADRAFYGYTF TGTGCCAGCAGTTCCGCGGACAGGGCATTCTATGGCTACACCTTC
TRBD2 TRBJ2-7 TRBV5-6 - CASSLFATSGDHEQYF TGTGCCAGCAGCTTGTTTGCGACTAGCGGGGACCACGAGCAGTACTTC
- TRBJ1-4 TRBV27 - CASSSQALNEKLFF TGTGCCAGCAGTTCACAGGCTCTTAATGAAAAACTGTTTTTT
TRBD2 TRBJ2-3 TRBV6-2/TRBV6-3 - CASSYSISGRDRTDTQYF TGTGCCAGCAGTTACTCGATATCCGGGAGGGATCGGACAGATACGCAGTATTTT
TRBD1 TRBJ2-1 TRBV4-3 - CASSPGQGPYNEQFF TGCGCCAGCAGCCCGGGACAGGGCCCCTACAATGAGCAGTTCTTC
TRBD1 TRBJ2-6 TRBV27 once CASSWGQGYVLTF TGTGCCAGCAGTTGGGGACAGGGCTACGTCCTGACTTTC
TRBD1 TRBJ1-2 TRBV3-1/TRBV3-2 few CASSPHDRGRDGYTF TGTGCCAGCAGCCCCCACGACAGGGGGCGGGATGGCTACACCTTC
TRBD1 TRBJ1-5 TRBV29-1 - CSVSRDSNNQPQHF TGCAGCGTTTCCCGGGACAGTAACAATCAGCCCCAGCATTTT
- TRBJ1-4 TRBV3-1/TRBV3-2 - CASSQDPLGGMSEKLFF TGTGCCAGCAGCCAAGACCCGTTGGGGGGTATGTCGGAAAAACTGTTTTTT
- TRBJ1-1 TRBV4-1 - CASSQEIGGNTEAFF TGCGCCAGCAGCCAAGAAATAGGGGGGAACACTGAAGCTTTCTTT
TRBD1 TRBJ2-1 TRBV11-3 - CASSLVPDRGRNEQFF TGTGCCAGCAGCTTAGTTCCTGACAGGGGGCGCAATGAGCAGTTCTTC
TRBD2 TRBJ2-1 TRBV30 - CACSGAELAGGSSYNEQFF TGTGCCTGTTCCGGGGCCGAACTAGCGGGAGGTAGCTCCTACAATGAGCAGTTCTTC
TRBD2 TRBJ2-3 TRBV5-1 - CASTREATTDTQYF TGCGCCAGCACCCGGGAGGCCACCACAGATACGCAGTATTTT
TRBD2 TRBJ2-2 TRBV4-3 once CASSQVFSGLNTGELFF TGCGCCAGCAGCCAAGTCTTTAGCGGGCTCAACACCGGGGAGCTGTTTTTT
TRBD1 TRBJ1-2 TRBV7-6 - CASSLRGQGREGYTF TGTGCCAGCAGCTTAAGGGGACAGGGACGGGAGGGCTACACCTTC
- TRBJ1-1 TRBV4-3 - CASARGTLEAEAFF TGCGCCAGCGCACGCGGGACCTTGGAGGCTGAAGCTTTCTTT
- TRBJ1-2 TRBV2 - CASMRSPLEDGYTF TGTGCCAGCATGAGGTCCCCTCTGGAAGATGGCTACACCTTC
TRBD1 TRBJ2-2 TRBV28 few CASGALQGIGELFF TGTGCCAGCGGGGCGTTACAGGGGATCGGGGAGCTGTTTTTT
TRBD1 TRBJ2-7 TRBV28 once CASSLADRAYEQYF TGTGCCAGCAGTTTGGCCGACAGGGCCTACGAGCAGTACTTC
- TRBJ2-1 TRBV7-2 - CASSLPGKRSYNEQFF TGTGCCAGCAGCTTACCAGGGAAACGAAGCTACAATGAGCAGTTCTTC
TRBD2 TRBJ2-5 TRBV9 few CASSVYSGGAGETQYF TGTGCCAGCAGCGTTTACAGCGGGGGAGCCGGTGAGACCCAGTACTTC
- TRBJ2-7 TRBV5-5 - CASSLAASGEQYF TGTGCCAGCAGCTTGGCGGCTTCGGGGGAGCAGTACTTC
- TRBJ1-5 TRBV28 - CASSVMSAGGRAQHF TGTGCCAGCAGCGTTATGTCCGCAGGAGGAAGGGCCCAGCATTTT
- TRBJ2-1 TRBV2 - CASSRGSRYNEQFF TGTGCCAGCAGTAGGGGGAGCCGCTACAATGAGCAGTTCTTC
- TRBJ1-1 TRBV2 - CASSVGRMNTEAFF TGTGCCAGCAGTGTTGGCAGGATGAACACTGAAGCTTTCTTT
- TRBJ2-1 TRBV5-1 - CASSLGGRDNEQFF TGCGCCAGCAGCTTGGGGGGCCGGGACAATGAGCAGTTCTTC
TRBD1 TRBJ2-7 TRBV30 - CAWTDRVGEQYF TGTGCCTGGACCGACAGGGTGGGGGAGCAGTACTTC
TRBD1 TRBJ2-1 TRBV13 - CASSLGGDRYNEQFF TGTGCCAGCAGCTTAGGAGGGGACAGGTACAATGAGCAGTTCTTC
TRBD1 TRBJ1-2 TRBV20-1 - CSAPGQGGYTF TGCAGTGCTCCGGGACAGGGAGGCTACACCTTC
- TRBJ2-7 TRBV4-3 - CASSQEWGVESYEQYF TGCGCCAGCAGCCAAGAGTGGGGGGTCGAGAGCTACGAGCAGTACTTC
TRBD1 TRBJ1-2 TRBV11-2 - CASSTRTGRSYGYTF TGTGCCAGCAGCACCCGGACAGGGCGCAGCTATGGCTACACCTTC
- TRBJ2-1 TRBV21-1 - CASSKVWSRGRFYNEQFF TGTGCCAGCAGCAAAGTGTGGTCCAGGGGACGGTTTTACAATGAGCAGTTCTTC
TRBD1 TRBJ1-2 TRBV9 - CASSAPGQGNWNGYTF TGTGCCAGCAGCGCTCCGGGACAGGGAAATTGGAATGGCTACACCTTC
- TRBJ2-7 TRBV11-1 - CASGHRVTYEQYF TGTGCCAGCGGACACAGGGTAACCTACGAGCAGTACTTC
- TRBJ1-6 TRBV21-1 - CASSKAPHKLVTEFLSSYNSPLHF TGTGCCAGCAGCAAAGCCCCCCACAAGCTCGTGACAGAATTTTTAAGCTCCTATAATTCACCCCTCCACTTT
TRBD1 TRBJ1-4 TRBV10-3 - CAIGDSPNEKLFF TGTGCCATTGGGGACAGTCCTAATGAAAAACTGTTTTTT
- TRBJ1-6 TRBV6-5 - CASSYGRGGREAPLHF TGTGCCAGCAGTTACGGCCGGGGTGGGAGGGAGGCACCCCTCCACTTT
- TRBJ1-1 TRBV12-2 - CASRLARVGSTEAFF TGTGCAAGTCGCTTAGCGCGGGTAGGAAGCACTGAAGCTTTCTTT
- TRBJ2-1 TRBV27 - CASSPGRLSSYNEQFF TGTGCCAGCAGCCCAGGGCGGTTGAGCTCCTACAATGAGCAGTTCTTC
TRBD1 TRBJ1-2 TRBV18 - CASSPGTGSYYGYTF TGTGCCAGCTCACCCGGGACAGGATCTTACTATGGCTACACCTTC